This TCR beta chain was identified during a study of T cell changes during pregnancy in multiple sclerosis. The germline V and J ends were trimmed by 1 base and 5 bases, with 9 bases remaining between them. The CDR3 sequence is 13 residues long. Germline CDR1 and CDR2: SGHRS and YFSETQ. Assay: immunoSEQ multiplex PCR; the TCRdb copy retains only in-frame clones and omits some. The repertoire holds approximately 34,000 clones, with more than 85% as singletons. The sample was CD4+ T cells from peripheral blood mononuclear cells, taken in the second trimester of pregnancy. This chain joins TRBV5-1 and TRBJ2-5; the D is unclear. This TCR was recovered from a female donor with multiple sclerosis, enrolled in a pregnancy study. CDR3 sequence (DNA): TGCGCCAGCAGCTTGAACAGTCTGGAGACCCAGTACTTC. Protein product: CASSLNSLETQYF.